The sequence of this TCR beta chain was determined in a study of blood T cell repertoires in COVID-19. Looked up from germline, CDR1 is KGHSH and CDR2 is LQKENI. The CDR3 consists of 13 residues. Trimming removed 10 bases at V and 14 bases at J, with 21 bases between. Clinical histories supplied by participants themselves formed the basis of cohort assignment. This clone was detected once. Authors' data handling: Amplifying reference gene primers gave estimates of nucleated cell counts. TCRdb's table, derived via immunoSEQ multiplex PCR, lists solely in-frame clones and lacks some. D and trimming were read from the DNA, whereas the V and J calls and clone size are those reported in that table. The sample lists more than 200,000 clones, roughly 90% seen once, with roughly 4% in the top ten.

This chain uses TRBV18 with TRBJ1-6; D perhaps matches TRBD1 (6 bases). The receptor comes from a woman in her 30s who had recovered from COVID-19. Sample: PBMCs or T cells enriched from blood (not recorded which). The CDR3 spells CATADRLIQALHF. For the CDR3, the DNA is TGTGCCACCGCGGACAGACTAATTCAGGCCCTCCACTTT. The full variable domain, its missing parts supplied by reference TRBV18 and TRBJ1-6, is NAGVMQNPRHLVRRRGQEARLRCSPMKGHSHVYWYRQLPEEGLKFMVYLQKENIIDESGMPKERFSAEFPKEGPSILRIQQVVRGDSAAYFCATADRLIQALHFGNGTRLTVT.